The clone carrying this T cell receptor beta chain was picked up many times. The CDR3 covers 15 residues. V gave up 6 bases and J gave up 5 bases; unmatched junction bases: 6. Time point described: newly diagnosed GD, antithyroid drugs for less than 3 months. Generation of the TCR library employed RNA extracted from PBMCs. The data belong to a study of regulatory T cells in long-lasting Graves disease. To make TCR beta libraries, researchers used iRepertoire HTBI primers and Arm-PCR of CDR3 regions. TCRdb processed the multiplex PCR reads anew with MiXCR; each CDR3 protein has one entry. Here the sample spans around 250,000 distinct CDR3 sequences, about 20% being singletons. A further study also used this sample, focusing on T cells in Graves' hyperthyroidism and ophthalmopathy. In that study: During a first-round RT-PCR of the TCR CDR3, the HTBI primer set was used.

The source of this sequence is a woman between 25 and 40 years old with Graves disease. V is TRBV12-3 or TRBV12-4 and J is TRBJ2-1; 11 bases match TRBD2. The source was peripheral blood mononuclear cells (PBMCs), collected at new diagnosis, from a patient treated with antithyroid drugs. For the CDR3, the DNA is TGTGCCAGCAGGGTAGCGGGGGGGCCCCACAATGAGCAGTTCTTC. Residues: CASRVAGGPHNEQFF.